The sequence of this TCR beta chain was determined in a study of T cell changes during pregnancy in multiple sclerosis. CDR1 SGDLS and CDR2 YYNGEE come from the germline V gene. The V gene end was trimmed by 3 bases and the J gene end by 5 bases; junction bases not matched to a gene: 3. The CDR3 runs to 14 residues. The protocol was immunoSEQ multiplex PCR, while the TCRdb copy is restricted to in-frame clones and leaves out a portion. Counted here are about 20,000 clones, approximately 91% occurring once; the ten biggest clones make up roughly a fifth. The sequence was collected from a female donor in good health, enrolled as a control in a pregnancy study. The chain employs TRBV9 and TRBJ2-5; 11 bases are a match to TRBD1. The sample was CD8+ T cells from peripheral blood mononuclear cells, taken after pregnancy. CDR3 nucleotides: TGTGCCAGCAGCGCCTGGGACAGGGGGGAGACCCAGTACTTC. Protein sequence: CASSAWDRGETQYF.